This TCR beta chain emerged from a study of blood T cell repertoires in COVID-19. Whole-study context: Samples of COVID-19 (acute and convalescent) were obtained from the United States, Italy and Spain. PBMCs, B-cell-depleted T cells, or T cells provided the cDNA or gDNA that made up the material.

In the source study's methods: The authors estimated nucleated cell counts from reference gene primer amplification. Only in-frame clones appear in the TCRdb table, and some are missing; sequencing was by immunoSEQ multiplex PCR. V and J calls and clone size are as listed in that table; D and trimming were resolved from the DNA. The sample has over 200,000 clones, approximately 86% seen once. The sequence was collected from a man between 35 and 55 years old who had recovered from COVID-19. Specimen: peripheral blood.

CDR3 nucleotides: TGTGCCAGCTCACCCCAAGGTTCAGGGCTTGGCTACACCTTC. Amino acids: CASSPQGSGLGYTF. This chain uses TRBV18 with TRBJ1-2, with D possibly TRBD1 on 5 matching bases. CDR1 is KGHSH and CDR2 is LQKENI in the germline V gene. CDR3 length equals 14 residues. Trimming cost V 3 bases and J 7 bases, with 15 bases left between them.